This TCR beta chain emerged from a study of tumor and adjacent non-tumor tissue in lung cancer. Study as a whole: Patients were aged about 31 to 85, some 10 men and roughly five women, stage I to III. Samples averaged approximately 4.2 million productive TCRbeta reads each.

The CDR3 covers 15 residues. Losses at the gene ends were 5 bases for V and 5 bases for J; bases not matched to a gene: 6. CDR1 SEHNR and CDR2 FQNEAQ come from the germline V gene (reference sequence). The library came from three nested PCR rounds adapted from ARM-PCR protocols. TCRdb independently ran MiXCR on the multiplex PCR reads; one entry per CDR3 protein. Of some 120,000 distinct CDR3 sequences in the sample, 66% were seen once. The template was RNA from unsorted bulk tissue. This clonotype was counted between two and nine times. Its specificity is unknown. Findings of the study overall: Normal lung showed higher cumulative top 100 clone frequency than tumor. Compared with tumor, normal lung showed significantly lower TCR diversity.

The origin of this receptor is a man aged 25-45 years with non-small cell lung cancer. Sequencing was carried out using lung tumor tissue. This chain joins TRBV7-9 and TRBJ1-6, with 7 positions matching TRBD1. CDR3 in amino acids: CASSPDRTHNSPLHF. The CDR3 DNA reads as TGTGCCAGCAGCCCGGACAGGACCCATAATTCACCCCTCCACTTT.